Listed here is a single TCR beta chain. Its target is not known. TCRdb's copy holds only in-frame clones and misses some; the assay was immunoSEQ multiplex PCR. The repertoire holds 100,000 or so clones, with approximately 94% as singletons. The sample is drawn from a study of PD-1 blockade in classical Hodgkin lymphoma. Regarding the study as a whole: Unlike CD8+ TCR diversity, which did not rise significantly by C4D1, CD4+ TCR diversity did.

The germline gives CDR1 SNHLY, CDR2 FYNNEI. This CDR3 has 12 amino acids. The V end was cut by 6 bases, the J end by 3 bases, with 9 bases between. Regarding time point: cycle 4 day 1 (C4D1), after about 6 weeks of nivolumab. After autologous stem cell transplantation all patients relapsed, and prior brentuximab vedotin exposure differed between cohorts. Complete response, partial response or progressive disease constituted the best responses recorded. The genes are TRBV2 and TRBJ2-7, with D possibly called TRBD1 or TRBD2 (5 bases each). Source: peripheral blood mononuclear cells (PBMCs), taken before the fourth cycle of nivolumab. This TCR derives from a human donor with classical Hodgkin lymphoma. CDR3 DNA: TGTGCCAGCAGCCGAGGGGTCTACGAGCAGTACTTC. Its protein is CASSRGVYEQYF.